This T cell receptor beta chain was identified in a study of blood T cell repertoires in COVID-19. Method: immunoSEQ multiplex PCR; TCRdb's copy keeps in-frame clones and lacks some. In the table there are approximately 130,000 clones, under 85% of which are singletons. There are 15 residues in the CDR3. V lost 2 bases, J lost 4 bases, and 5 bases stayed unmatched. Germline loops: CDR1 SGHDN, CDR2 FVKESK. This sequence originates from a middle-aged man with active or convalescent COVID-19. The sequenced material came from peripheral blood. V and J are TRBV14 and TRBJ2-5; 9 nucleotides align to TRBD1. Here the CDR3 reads CASSQWDRAGETQYF. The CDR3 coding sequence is TGTGCCAGCAGCCAATGGGACAGGGCGGGAGAGACCCAGTACTTC.